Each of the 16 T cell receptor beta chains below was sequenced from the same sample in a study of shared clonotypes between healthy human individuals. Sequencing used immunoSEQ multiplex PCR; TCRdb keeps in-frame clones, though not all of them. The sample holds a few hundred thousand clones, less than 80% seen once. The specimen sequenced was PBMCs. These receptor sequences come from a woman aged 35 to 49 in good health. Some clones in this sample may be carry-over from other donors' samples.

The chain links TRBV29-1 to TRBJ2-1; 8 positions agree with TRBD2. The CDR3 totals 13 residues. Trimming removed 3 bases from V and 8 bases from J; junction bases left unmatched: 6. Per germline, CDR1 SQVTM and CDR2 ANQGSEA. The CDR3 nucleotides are TGCAGCGTTGAGGAGCGGGGGTTTGATGAGCAGTTCTTC. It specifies CSVEERGFDEQFF.

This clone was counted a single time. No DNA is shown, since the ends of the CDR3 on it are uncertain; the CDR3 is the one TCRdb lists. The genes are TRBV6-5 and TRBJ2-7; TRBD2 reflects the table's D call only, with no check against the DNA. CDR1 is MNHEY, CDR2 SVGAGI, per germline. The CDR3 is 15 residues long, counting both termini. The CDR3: CASSYSAAFPYEQYF.

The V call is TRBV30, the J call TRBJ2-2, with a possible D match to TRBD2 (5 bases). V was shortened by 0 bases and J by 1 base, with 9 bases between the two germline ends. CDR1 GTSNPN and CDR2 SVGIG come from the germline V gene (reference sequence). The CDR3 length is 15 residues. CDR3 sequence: CAWSVAERNTGELFF. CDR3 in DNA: TGTGCCTGGAGTGTAGCGGAAAGGAACACCGGGGAGCTGTTTTTT. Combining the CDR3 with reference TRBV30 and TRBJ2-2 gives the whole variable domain SQTIHQWPATLVQPVGSPLSLECTVEGTSNPNLYWYRQAAGRGLQLLFYSVGIGQISSEVPQNLSASRPQDRQFILSSKKLLLSDSGFYLCAWSVAERNTGELFFGEGSRLTVL.

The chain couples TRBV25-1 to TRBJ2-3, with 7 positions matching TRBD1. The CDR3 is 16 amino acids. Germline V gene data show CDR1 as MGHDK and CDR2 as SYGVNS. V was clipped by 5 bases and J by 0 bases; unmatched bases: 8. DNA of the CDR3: TGTGCCAGCAGTTGGTTATGGGGACAGAGCACAGATACGCAGTATTTT. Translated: CASSWLWGQSTDTQYF.

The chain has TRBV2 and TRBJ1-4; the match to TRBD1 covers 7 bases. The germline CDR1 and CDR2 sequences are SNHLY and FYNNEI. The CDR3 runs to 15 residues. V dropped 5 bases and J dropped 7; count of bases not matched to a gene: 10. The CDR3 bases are TGTGCCAGCAGTCAGTACCGGGACAGAACTGAAAAACTGTTTTTT. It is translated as CASSQYRDRTEKLFF.

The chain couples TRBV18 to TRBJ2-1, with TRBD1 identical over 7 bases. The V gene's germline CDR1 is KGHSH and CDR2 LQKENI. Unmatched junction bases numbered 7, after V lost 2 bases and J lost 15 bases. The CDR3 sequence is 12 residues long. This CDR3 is CASSPSRQGWFF. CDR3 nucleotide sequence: TGTGCCAGCTCACCATCCCGACAGGGATGGTTCTTC.

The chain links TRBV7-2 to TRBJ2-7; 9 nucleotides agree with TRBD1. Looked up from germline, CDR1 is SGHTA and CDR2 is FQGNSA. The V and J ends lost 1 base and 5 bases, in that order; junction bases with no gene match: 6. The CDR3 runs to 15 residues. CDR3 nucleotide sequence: TGTGCCAGCAGCTTAGAAGGGGACAGGGAAGACGAGCAGTACTTC. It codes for CASSLEGDREDEQYF.

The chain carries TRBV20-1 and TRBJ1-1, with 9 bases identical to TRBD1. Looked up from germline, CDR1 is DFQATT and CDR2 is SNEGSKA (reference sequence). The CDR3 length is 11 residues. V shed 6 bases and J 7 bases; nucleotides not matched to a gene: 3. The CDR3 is CSAWDRVEAFF. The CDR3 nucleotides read TGCAGTGCCTGGGACAGGGTTGAAGCTTTCTTT.

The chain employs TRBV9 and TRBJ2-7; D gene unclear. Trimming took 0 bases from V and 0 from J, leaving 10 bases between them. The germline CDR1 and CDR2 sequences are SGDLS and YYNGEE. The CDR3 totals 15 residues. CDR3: CASSVVVSFSYEQYF. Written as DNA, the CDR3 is TGTGCCAGCAGCGTAGTTGTCAGCTTCTCCTACGAGCAGTACTTC.

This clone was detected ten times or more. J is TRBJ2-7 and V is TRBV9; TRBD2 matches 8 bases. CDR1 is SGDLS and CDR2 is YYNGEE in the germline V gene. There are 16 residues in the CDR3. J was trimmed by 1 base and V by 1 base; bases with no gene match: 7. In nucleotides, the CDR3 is TGTGCCAGCAGCGTATCCCCGGGAGGGCCTTCCTACGAGCAGTACTTC. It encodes CASSVSPGGPSYEQYF.

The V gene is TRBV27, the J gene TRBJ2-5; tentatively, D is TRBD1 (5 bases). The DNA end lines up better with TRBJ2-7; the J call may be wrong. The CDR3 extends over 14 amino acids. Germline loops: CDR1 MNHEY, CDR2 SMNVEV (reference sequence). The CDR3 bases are TGTGCCAGCAGTTTATCTTTAGGGGTGTACGAGCAGTACTTC. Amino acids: CASSLSLGVYEQYF.

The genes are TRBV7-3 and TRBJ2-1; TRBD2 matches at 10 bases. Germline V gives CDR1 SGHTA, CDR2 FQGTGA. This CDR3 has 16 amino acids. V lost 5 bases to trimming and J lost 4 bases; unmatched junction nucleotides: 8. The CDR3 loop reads CASSPGPSGSYNEQFF. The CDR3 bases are TGTGCCAGCAGCCCGGGCCCTAGCGGGAGTTACAATGAGCAGTTCTTC. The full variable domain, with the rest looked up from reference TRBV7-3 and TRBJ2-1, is GAGVSQTPSNKVTEKGKYVELRCDPISGHTALYWYRQSLGQGPEFLIYFQGTGAADDSGLPNDRFFAVRPEGSVSTLKIQRTERGDSAVYLCASSPGPSGSYNEQFFGPGTRLTVL.

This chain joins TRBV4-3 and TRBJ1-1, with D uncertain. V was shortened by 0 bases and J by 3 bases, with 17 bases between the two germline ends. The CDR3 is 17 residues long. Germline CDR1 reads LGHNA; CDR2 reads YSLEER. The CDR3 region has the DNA TGCGCCAGCAGCCAAGATATGGGAAATTGGGGAGACACTGAAGCTTTCTTT. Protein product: CASSQDMGNWGDTEAFF.

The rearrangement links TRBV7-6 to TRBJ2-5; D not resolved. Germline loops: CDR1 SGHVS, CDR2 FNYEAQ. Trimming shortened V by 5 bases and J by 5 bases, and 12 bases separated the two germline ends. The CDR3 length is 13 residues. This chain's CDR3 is CASSTTAGETQYF. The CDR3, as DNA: TGTGCCAGCAGCACGACGGCAGGCGAGACCCAGTACTTC. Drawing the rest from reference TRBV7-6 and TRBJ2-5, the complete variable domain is GAGVSQSPRYKVTKRGQDVALRCDPISGHVSLYWYRQALGQGPEFLTYFNYEAQQDKSGLPNDRFSAERPEGSISTLTIQRTEQRDSAMYRCASSTTAGETQYFGPGTRLLVL.

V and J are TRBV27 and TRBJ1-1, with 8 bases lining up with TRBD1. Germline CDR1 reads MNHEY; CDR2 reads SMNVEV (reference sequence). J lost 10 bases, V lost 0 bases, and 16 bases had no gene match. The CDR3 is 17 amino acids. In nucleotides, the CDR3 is TGTGCCAGCAGTTTATCGATGGAACAGGGGGGTCCCTATGGAGCTTTCTTT. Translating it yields CASSLSMEQGGPYGAFF.

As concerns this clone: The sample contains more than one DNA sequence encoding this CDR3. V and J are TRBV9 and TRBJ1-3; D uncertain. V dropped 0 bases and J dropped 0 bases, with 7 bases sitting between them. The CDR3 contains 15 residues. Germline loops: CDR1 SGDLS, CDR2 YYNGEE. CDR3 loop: CASSVGGSSGNTIYF. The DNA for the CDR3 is TGTGCCAGCAGCGTAGGAGGCTCCTCTGGAAACACCATATATTTT.